These 24 T cell receptor beta chains were all obtained from the same sample, sequenced in a study of T-cell reconstitution after alpha-beta-depleted transplantation in children (TCRdb year 2016). In the paper's terms, the treatment or condition label means: allogeneic hematopoietic cell transplantation with graft depleted of TCRalphabeta T cells and CD19 B cells. Library preparation used PCR. Sequencer: Illumina HiSeq 2500. TCR libraries were prepared with molecular barcoding, using unique molecular identifiers to normalize TCRbeta repertoire quantification. The public reads were run again by TCRdb, first through fastp at Q25 and then through MiXCR, and only productive beta chains were kept. Each CDR3 protein appears once, grouped with its most common genes and DNA. In all, the sample holds about 590,000 distinct CDR3 sequences, and 10% to 15% of those were seen once. Jointly, the top ten make up about 2% of the sample.

The sequenced sample was PBMCs, mostly from graft donor cells, obtained 360 days after TCRalphabeta/CD19-depleted stem cell transplant. These receptor sequences come from a male patient younger than 18 who had a stem cell transplant for acute myeloid leukemia, so the T cells may come from the graft donor.

This clonotype was found a few times. This chain links TRBV10-3 with TRBJ2-1; D perhaps matches TRBD1 (6 bases). The CDR3 sequence is 12 residues long. Between the trimmed V and J ends, which lost 4 bases and 9 bases, there was a span of 10 bases. CDR1 ENHRY and CDR2 SYGVKD come from the germline V gene. The CDR3 loop is CAISVLDSEQFF. The CDR3 region has the DNA TGTGCCATCAGTGTCTTGGACAGTGAGCAGTTCTTC.

This clonotype has just a few counts. The chain links TRBV13 to TRBJ2-3, with TRBD1 identical over 10 bases. V lost 2 bases, J lost 2 bases, and 10 bases stayed unmatched. This CDR3 has 18 amino acids. CDR1 and CDR2 from the germline V gene are PRHDT and FYEKMQ (reference sequence). The CDR3 reads CASSLRDRGLRHTDTQYF. The CDR3, as DNA: TGTGCCAGCAGCTTACGGGACAGGGGCCTCCGACACACAGATACGCAGTATTTT.

This clonotype was counted many times. The chain recombines TRBV20-1 with TRBJ2-1; D may be TRBD2 (5 bases). Germline CDR1 and CDR2: DFQATT and SNEGSKA (reference sequence). The germline V and J ends were trimmed by 2 bases and 15 bases, with 17 bases remaining between them. The CDR3 consists of 12 residues. The CDR3 bases are TGCAGTGCTAGACGGGATCCTCTCGTCCCGTTCTTC. It encodes CSARRDPLVPFF.

CDR3 amino acids: CAISDSPSYEQYF. The CDR3 DNA is TGTGCCATCAGTGATAGTCCCTCCTACGAGCAGTACTTC. V and J are TRBV10-3 and TRBJ2-7; D is ambiguous. The CDR3 spans 13 residues. V dropped 3 bases and J dropped 0 bases, with 6 bases sitting between them. CDR1 and CDR2 (germline): ENHRY, SYGVKD.

The V gene is TRBV5-1, the J gene TRBJ2-6; tentative D call: TRBD2 (5 bases). The CDR3 loop spans 17 amino acids. The germline CDR1 and CDR2 sequences are SGHRS and YFSETQ. With 5 bases removed from V and 0 bases from J, the gap between germline ends came to 15 bases. The CDR3, as DNA: TGCGCCAGCAGTCGGGTTCGGGAACCCTCTGGGGCCAACGTCCTGACTTTC. This encodes CASSRVREPSGANVLTF. The full variable domain, rest sourced from reference TRBV5-1 and TRBJ2-6, is KAGVTQTPRYLIKTRGQQVTLSCSPISGHRSVSWYQQTPGQGLQFLFEYFSETQRNKGNFPGRFSGRQFSNSRSEMNVSTLELGDSALYLCASSRVREPSGANVLTFGAGSRLTVL.

The rearrangement links TRBV5-1 to TRBJ2-7; 8 nucleotides agree with TRBD1. V dropped 4 bases and J dropped 5; count of bases not matched to a gene: 8. This CDR3 comprises 14 residues. The germline gives CDR1 SGHRS, CDR2 YFSETQ. The CDR3 loop reads CASSQQGAYDEQYV. CDR3 coding DNA: TGCGCCAGCAGCCAGCAGGGGGCGTATGACGAGCAGTACGTC.

This clonotype came up many times. The chain employs TRBV12-3 or TRBV12-4 and TRBJ2-2; 9 bases are shared with TRBD2. The CDR3 covers 16 residues. Losses at the gene ends were 1 base for V and 1 base for J; bases not matched to a gene: 1. This CDR3 reads CASSLGSGRNTGELFF. CDR3 coding DNA: TGTGCCAGCAGTTTAGGTAGCGGGAGGAACACCGGGGAGCTGTTTTTT.

This clonotype was counted once. The rearrangement links TRBV6-5 to TRBJ2-7; 7 nucleotides align to TRBD2. Per the germline V gene, CDR1 is MNHEY and CDR2 is SVGAGI. This CDR3 spans 16 amino acids. J was trimmed by 1 base and V by 5 bases; bases with no gene match: 11. CDR3 amino acids: CASSPRGRGESYEQYF. CDR3 in DNA: TGTGCCAGCAGTCCTCGAGGGAGGGGCGAATCCTACGAGCAGTACTTC.

The rearrangement links TRBV11-2 to TRBJ2-1; D is undetermined. CDR3 length: 15 amino acids. Germline-derived CDR1 and CDR2 are SGHAT and FQNNGV. The V and J ends lost 1 base and 5 bases respectively, with 12 bases between them. CDR3 in DNA: TGTGCCAGCAGCTTAGGGCGGTCCCGCGACAATGAGCAGTTCTTC. This codes for CASSLGRSRDNEQFF.

The genes are TRBV20-1 and TRBJ2-2; 7 nucleotides match TRBD2. The CDR3 length is 17 residues. V lost 0 bases and J lost 2; bases outside the gene matches: 9. Germline V lookup: CDR1 DFQATT, CDR2 SNEGSKA (reference sequence). The CDR3 nucleotides are TGCAGTGCTAGAGACGTTCGGCAGCGGGGAAACACCGGGGAGCTGTTTTTT. Residues: CSARDVRQRGNTGELFF.

This clonotype was found many times. This chain uses TRBV12-3 or TRBV12-4 with TRBJ2-1; D possibly uses TRBD1 or TRBD2 (5 bases each). CDR3 size: 16 residues. Trimming left V 6 bases short and J 3 bases short, with 18 bases between. The DNA for the CDR3 is TGTGCCAGCAGCCTGGTTGGGGGAGTGAGCTACAATGAGCAGTTCTTC. It encodes CASSLVGGVSYNEQFF.

This clonotype has more than one count but fewer than ten. The chain recombines TRBV9 with TRBJ2-2; 11 bases map to TRBD2. V lost 3 bases, J lost 4 bases, and 8 bases stayed unmatched. The CDR3 covers 17 residues. Germline values: CDR1 SGDLS, CDR2 YYNGEE. In DNA, the CDR3 is TGTGCCAGCAGCGCCCTTATTGGACTAGCGGGCACCGGGGAGCTGTTTTTT. Translating gives CASSALIGLAGTGELFF.

This clonotype was detected ten times or more. J is TRBJ2-1 and V is TRBV20-1, with 7 bases that match TRBD2. Per the germline V gene, CDR1 is DFQATT and CDR2 is SNEGSKA (reference sequence). The CDR3 runs to 16 residues. The CDR3 loop is CTLQGTTRSSYNEQFF. CDR3 nucleotides: TGCACCCTACAAGGGACTACCAGAAGCTCCTACAATGAGCAGTTCTTC.

This clonotype was seen many times. The chain links TRBV4-3 to TRBJ2-7; possibly TRBD1 for D (5 bases). V lost 7 bases to trimming and J lost 0 bases, with 28 bases between them. The CDR3 has 19 amino acids. CDR1 and CDR2 (germline): LGHNA, YSLEER. Here the CDR3 DNA reads TGCGCCAGCACCCACAACAGGCTCTATGATTTATTCTTCTCCTACGAGCAGTACTTC. It specifies CASTHNRLYDLFFSYEQYF.

This clonotype was counted at least ten times. The chain employs TRBV15 and TRBJ2-7; D gene unclear. The CDR3 totals 14 residues. The V end was cut by 9 bases, the J end by 0 bases, with 15 bases between. Germline CDR1 is LNHNV and CDR2 is YYDKDF (reference sequence). CDR3 sequence reads: CATAGRLSSYEQYF. CDR3 nucleotide sequence: TGTGCCACTGCCGGTCGGCTAAGCTCCTACGAGCAGTACTTC.

This clonotype was counted at least ten times. The genes are TRBV5-1 and TRBJ1-3; no clear D gene. V dropped 3 bases and J dropped 4 bases, with 5 bases sitting between them. Germline V gene lookup returns CDR1 SGHRS and CDR2 YFSETQ. CDR3 length: 12 residues. Here the CDR3 reads CASSYDGNTIYF. In DNA, the CDR3 is TGCGCCAGCAGCTACGACGGAAACACCATATATTTT.

The sample holds a few counts of this clonotype. This chain joins TRBV28 and TRBJ1-5, with 9 bases that match TRBD1. The CDR3 has 15 amino acids. V lost 6 bases to trimming and J lost 7 bases; unmatched junction nucleotides: 10. Germline values: CDR1 MDHEN, CDR2 SYDVKM. In DNA, the CDR3 is TGTGCCAGCAGCTACCGGGACAGGGCGAGGCAGCCCCAGCATTTT. Translation gives CASSYRDRARQPQHF.

This clonotype was observed at least ten times. The chain couples TRBV6-5 to TRBJ2-2, with 14 bases fitting TRBD2. The V gene's germline CDR1 is MNHEY and CDR2 SVGAGI. Trimming cost V 0 bases and J 3 bases; bases outside gene matches: 15. CDR3 length equals 22 residues. For the CDR3, the DNA is TGTGCCAGCAGTTACTCCAACCCGGGACTAGCGGGAGAATTTCGCCACACCGGGGAGCTGTTTTTT. Amino acids: CASSYSNPGLAGEFRHTGELFF.

The chain carries TRBV2 and TRBJ2-5, with a weak D call TRBD2 (6 bases). V lost 8 bases and J lost 3, with 13 bases in between. The CDR3 sequence is 13 residues long. CDR1 is SNHLY, CDR2 FYNNEI, per germline. The CDR3 nucleotides are TGTGCCAGCGGGGAGCGGGCCGAAGAGACCCAGTACTTC. As protein: CASGERAEETQYF.

At least ten counts were recorded for this clonotype. One end of the junction does not line up with germline, which may come from a read error. The chain carries TRBV7-7 and TRBJ2-1; TRBD2 aligns across 9 bases. Germline V gene lookup returns CDR1 SSHAT and CDR2 FNYEAQ (reference sequence). This CDR3 has 16 amino acids. In DNA form, the CDR3 reads TGTGCTAGCAGCTCGAGGGCGGGAGGGAGCTACAATGAGCAGTTCTTC. This codes for CASSSRAGGSYNEQFF.

This clonotype was picked up a small number of times. V is TRBV10-3 and J is TRBJ2-7; TRBD2 matches at 10 bases. The CDR3 sequence is 15 residues long. Germline CDR1 reads ENHRY; CDR2 reads SYGVKD. V was pared by 0 bases and J by 2 bases, with 1 base of the junction left unmatched. The CDR3 spells CAISESLAGAYEQYF. The CDR3 DNA reads as TGTGCCATCAGTGAGTCTCTAGCGGGAGCCTACGAGCAGTACTTC.

This clonotype has a count of ten or more. The chain has TRBV29-1 and TRBJ2-1; 8 bases agree with TRBD2. Germline V gene data show CDR1 as SQVTM and CDR2 as ANQGSEA. Trimming removed 8 bases from V and 9 bases from J; junction bases left unmatched: 18. The CDR3 has 15 residues. The CDR3 loop is CSHQALTSGHGEQFF. The CDR3 DNA reads TGCAGCCACCAAGCGCTCACTAGCGGTCATGGTGAGCAGTTCTTC.

There are a few counts of this clonotype. The chain carries TRBV27 and TRBJ2-7, with D possibly matching TRBD2 (6 bases). The CDR3 contains 15 residues. Trimming pared 5 bases from V and 1 base from J, leaving 15 bases between. The germline V gene encodes CDR1 MNHEY and CDR2 SMNVEV (reference sequence). The CDR3 spells CASSPSGGSSYEQYF. In DNA form, the CDR3 reads TGTGCCAGCAGTCCCTCCGGGGGATCATCCTACGAGCAGTACTTC.

This clonotype was observed a single time. The chain joins TRBV7-1 to TRBJ2-1, with TRBD2 matching over 7 bases. TRBV7-1 is given ORF status, its function remaining uncertain. The CDR3 contains 19 residues. With V trimmed by 0 bases and J by 4 bases, 15 bases remained unmatched. CDR3: CASSSAPSNAGGSYNEQFF. CDR3 nucleotides: TGTGCCAGCAGCTCAGCGCCCTCTAACGCTGGCGGGAGTTACAATGAGCAGTTCTTC.